Included here is one T cell receptor beta chain sequence, with context. What it binds is unknown. The germline gives CDR1 SGHTA, CDR2 FQGNSA. Trimming stripped 1 base from V and 8 bases from J, with 11 bases between. CDR3 size: 13 residues. The repertoire was sequenced with immunoSEQ multiplex PCR; TCRdb's copy has only in-frame clones and lacks some. This sample has 85,000 to 120,000 clones, with approximately 90% found just once. The entry originates in a study of OX40 agonist ivuxolimab in advanced cancers. About the study: A male proportion of around 86% was recorded, with mean age approximately 57 years and range roughly 20 to 85. Study-wide points: Certain nonresponders likewise exhibited a low normalized T-cell clonal expansion.

The sequences come from CD4+ or CD8+ T cells sorted from blood, collected in a trial of the OX40 agonist ivuxolimab. This chain links TRBV7-2 with TRBJ1-1; D remains unclear. The receptor's source is an adult with an advanced solid tumor such as melanoma, head and neck, liver or kidney cancer. This CDR3 is CASSLVERGEAFF. CDR3 coding DNA: TGTGCCAGCAGCTTAGTTGAACGTGGCGAAGCTTTCTTT.